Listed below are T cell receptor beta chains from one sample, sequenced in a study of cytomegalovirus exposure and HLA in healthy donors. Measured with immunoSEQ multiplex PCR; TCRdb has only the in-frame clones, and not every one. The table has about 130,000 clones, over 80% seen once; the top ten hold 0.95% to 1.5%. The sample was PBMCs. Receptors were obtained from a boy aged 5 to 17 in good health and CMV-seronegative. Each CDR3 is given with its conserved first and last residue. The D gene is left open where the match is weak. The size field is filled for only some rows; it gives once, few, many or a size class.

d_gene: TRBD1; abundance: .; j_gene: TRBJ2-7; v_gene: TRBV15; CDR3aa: CATSTGQEKQYF; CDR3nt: TGTGCCACCAGCACGGGACAGGAAAAGCAGTACTTC
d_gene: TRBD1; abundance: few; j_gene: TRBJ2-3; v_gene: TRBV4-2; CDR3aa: CASSQAGTGGADTQYF; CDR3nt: TGTGCCAGCAGCCAAGCCGGGACAGGGGGAGCAGATACGCAGTATTTT
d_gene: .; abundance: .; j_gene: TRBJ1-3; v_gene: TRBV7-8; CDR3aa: CASSFSSSGNTIYF; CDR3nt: TGTGCCAGCAGCTTTTCGTCGTCTGGAAACACCATATATTTT
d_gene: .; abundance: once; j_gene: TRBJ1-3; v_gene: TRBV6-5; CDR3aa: CASSYSHGNGNTIYF; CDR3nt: TGTGCCAGCAGTTACTCGCACGGGAATGGAAACACCATATATTTT
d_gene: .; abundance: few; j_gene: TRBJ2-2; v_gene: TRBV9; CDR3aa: CASSVYTGELFF; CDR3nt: TGTGCCAGCAGCGTCTACACCGGGGAGCTGTTTTTT
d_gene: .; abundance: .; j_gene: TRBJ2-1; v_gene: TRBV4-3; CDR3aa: CASSQGRGNEQFF; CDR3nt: TGCGCCAGCAGCCAAGGTCGGGGTAATGAGCAGTTCTTC
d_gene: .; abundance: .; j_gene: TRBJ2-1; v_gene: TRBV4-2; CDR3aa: CASSGKGEGREQFF; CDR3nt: TGTGCCAGCAGCGGGAAGGGGGAGGGCCGGGAGCAGTTCTTC
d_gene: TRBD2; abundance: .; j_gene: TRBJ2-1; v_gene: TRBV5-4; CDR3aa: CASSLERGEGDEQFF; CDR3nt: TGTGCCAGCAGCTTGGAACGGGGGGAGGGCGATGAGCAGTTCTTC
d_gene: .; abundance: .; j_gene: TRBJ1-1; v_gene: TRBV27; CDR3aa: CASSLSGDTEAFF; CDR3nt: TGTGCCAGCAGTTTATCCGGGGACACTGAAGCTTTCTTT
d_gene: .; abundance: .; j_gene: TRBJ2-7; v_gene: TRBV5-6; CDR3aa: CASSYTGAYEQYF; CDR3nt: TGTGCCAGCAGCTACACAGGAGCCTACGAGCAGTACTTC
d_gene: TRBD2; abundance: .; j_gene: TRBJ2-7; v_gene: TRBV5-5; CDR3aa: CASSLLAGVYEQYF; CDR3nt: TGTGCCAGCAGCTTACTAGCGGGAGTATACGAGCAGTACTTC
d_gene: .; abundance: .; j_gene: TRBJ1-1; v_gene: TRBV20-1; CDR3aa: CSAIRVVEAFF; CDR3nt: TGCAGTGCTATTCGTGTTGTTGAAGCTTTCTTT
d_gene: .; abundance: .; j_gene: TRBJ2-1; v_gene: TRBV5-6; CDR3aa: CASSLRSSYNEQFF; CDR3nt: TGTGCCAGCAGCTTACGGAGCTCCTACAATGAGCAGTTCTTC
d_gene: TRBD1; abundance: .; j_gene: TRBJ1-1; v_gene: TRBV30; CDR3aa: CAWGQGDTEAFF; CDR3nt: TGTGCCTGGGGACAGGGGGACACTGAAGCTTTCTTT
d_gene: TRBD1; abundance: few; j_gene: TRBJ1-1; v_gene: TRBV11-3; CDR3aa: CASSPQGARTEAFF; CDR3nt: TGTGCCAGCAGCCCGCAGGGGGCTCGCACTGAAGCTTTCTTT
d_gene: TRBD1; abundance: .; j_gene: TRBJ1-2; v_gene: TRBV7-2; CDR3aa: CASSPGQGNYGYTF; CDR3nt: TGTGCCAGCAGCCCCGGACAGGGGAACTATGGCTACACCTTC
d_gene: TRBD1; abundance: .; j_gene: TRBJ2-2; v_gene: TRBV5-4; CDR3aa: CASSTSPDRASTGELFF; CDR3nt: TGTGCCAGCAGCACATCCCCTGACAGGGCGAGCACCGGGGAGCTGTTTTTT
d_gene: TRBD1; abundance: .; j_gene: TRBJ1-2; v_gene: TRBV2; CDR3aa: CASSRQGTDYGYTF; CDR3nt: TGTGCCAGCAGCCGACAGGGGACGGACTATGGCTACACCTTC
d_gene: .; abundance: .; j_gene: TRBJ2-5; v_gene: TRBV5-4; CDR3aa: CASSLWAEQETQYF; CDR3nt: TGTGCCAGCAGCTTGTGGGCAGAGCAAGAGACCCAGTACTTC
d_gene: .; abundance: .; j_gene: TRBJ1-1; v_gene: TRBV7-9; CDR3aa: CASTDPGNTEAFF; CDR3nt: TGTGCCAGCACCGACCCAGGGAACACTGAAGCTTTCTTT
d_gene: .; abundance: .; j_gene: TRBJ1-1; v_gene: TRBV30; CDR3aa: CAWQGNTEAFF; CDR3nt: TGTGCCTGGCAGGGAAACACTGAAGCTTTCTTT
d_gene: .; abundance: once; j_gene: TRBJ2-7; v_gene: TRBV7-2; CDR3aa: CASSLGGGTSYEQYF; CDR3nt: TGTGCCAGCAGCCTAGGGGGGGGCACCTCCTACGAGCAGTACTTC